This T cell receptor beta chain derives from a study of T cell responses to AZD1222 COVID-19 vaccine. The CDR3 runs 13 residues. Germline V gene data show CDR1 as SNHLY and CDR2 as FYNNEI. The V gene lost 7 bases and the J gene lost 4 bases, with 11 bases spanning the gap. Assay: immunoSEQ multiplex PCR; the TCRdb copy retains only in-frame clones and omits some. The sample includes about 84,000 clones, 80% to 90% of them seen just once. Study-level findings and limits: Once two AZD1222 doses were given, Spike-specific TCR breadth and depth went up. Donors were chiefly white British, with a greater number of females, and clonal diversity was perhaps underestimated. All repertoire sampling was performed exclusively after the peak T cell response.

With regard to this clone: Its antigen is as yet unknown.

The sequences come from peripheral blood, collected 28 days after the second AZD1222 dose. The origin of this receptor is an adult who received the AZD1222 COVID-19 vaccine. This rearrangement joins TRBV2 to TRBJ1-5; D ambiguous. CDR3 sequence reads: CASIRQENQPQHF. CDR3 DNA: TGTGCCAGCATTCGGCAGGAGAATCAGCCCCAGCATTTT.